The 11 T cell receptor beta chains below all came from one sample that was sequenced in a study of blood T cell repertoires in COVID-19. Assay used: immunoSEQ multiplex PCR; TCRdb lists only in-frame clones, some missing. The sample consists of roughly 360,000 clones, less than 90% of them appearing once. Sample: PBMCs or T cells enriched from blood (not recorded which). The receptors stem from a woman aged 50 to 60 who had recovered from COVID-19.

The rearrangement links TRBV30 to TRBJ2-7, with 7 nucleotides matching TRBD2. Germline values: CDR1 GTSNPN, CDR2 SVGIG (reference sequence). The CDR3 is 14 residues long. Losses at the gene ends were 0 bases for V and 0 bases for J; bases not matched to a gene: 2. CDR3 in DNA: TGTGCCTGGAGTGTACTAGCGAGCTCCTACGAGCAGTACTTC. Residues: CAWSVLASSYEQYF. The full variable domain, in which reference TRBV30 and TRBJ2-7 provide the parts outside the CDR3, is SQTIHQWPATLVQPVGSPLSLECTVEGTSNPNLYWYRQAAGRGLQLLFYSVGIGQISSEVPQNLSASRPQDRQFILSSKKLLLSDSGFYLCAWSVLASSYEQYFGPGTRLTVT.

This clone was picked up one time. The chain carries TRBV19 and TRBJ2-7; 7 positions agree with TRBD1. CDR3 length: 15 residues. The germline CDR1 and CDR2 sequences are LNHDA and SQIVND (reference sequence). The ends lost 6 bases at V and 2 bases at J; junction bases unmatched: 10. CDR3 in DNA: TGTGCCAGTAGCAGAACGACAGGGATCCCCTACGAGCAGTACTTC. As protein: CASSRTTGIPYEQYF.

The chain recombines TRBV15 with TRBJ1-1, with D uncertain. The length of the CDR3 is 14 residues. V lost 0 bases and J lost 6, with 11 bases in between. Germline CDR1 and CDR2: LNHNV and YYDKDF (reference sequence). Here the CDR3 reads CATSRDLRSAEAFF. CDR3 nucleotide sequence: TGTGCCACCAGCAGAGATTTGAGGTCCGCTGAAGCTTTCTTT.

This chain links TRBV5-1 with TRBJ1-2; 9 bases fit TRBD1. Per the germline V gene, CDR1 is SGHRS and CDR2 is YFSETQ. The CDR3 is 18 residues long. Trimming removed 6 bases from V and 4 bases from J; junction bases left unmatched: 19. CDR3 sequence reads: CASTRDPRQGVTTYGYTF. The CDR3 bases are TGCGCCAGCACGAGAGACCCGAGACAGGGGGTAACAACCTATGGCTACACCTTC.

This chain joins TRBV3-1 (or the pseudogene TRBV3-2) and TRBJ1-5; 11 bases agree with TRBD1. CDR1 is LGHDT and CDR2 is YNNKEL in the germline V gene (reference sequence). The CDR3 covers 17 residues. After removal of 3 bases from V and 3 bases from J, the junction contained 7 bases not matched to a gene. CDR3 nucleotides: TGTGCCAGCAGCCAGGCCGGGACAGGGGGTGCCAATCAGCCCCAGCATTTT. It is translated as CASSQAGTGGANQPQHF.

The chain uses TRBV27 and TRBJ1-5, with a tentative D call TRBD1 (5 bases). Trimming removed 1 base from V and 7 bases from J, with 11 bases in between. Germline V gene sequence: CDR1 MNHEY, CDR2 SMNVEV (reference sequence). The CDR3 has 14 residues. CDR3 amino acids: CASSLLGGMQPQHF. The CDR3 region has the DNA TGTGCCAGCAGTTTATTGGGGGGAATGCAGCCCCAGCATTTT.

The chain links TRBV18 to TRBJ1-5, with 9 bases identical to TRBD1. The trim removed 3 bases at V and 7 bases at J, leaving 4 bases unmatched. CDR3 length equals 14 residues. Germline CDR1 KGHSH, CDR2 LQKENI. In DNA form, the CDR3 reads TGTGCCAGCTCACCGGGGACAGGGAGCCAGCCCCAGCATTTT. Translating it yields CASSPGTGSQPQHF.

This chain links TRBV5-6 with TRBJ2-7; the D gene is possibly TRBD2 (6 bases). Deletions cut 3 bases from V and 3 bases from J, with 10 bases between. This CDR3 has 13 amino acids. Germline lookup yields CDR1 SGHDT and CDR2 YYEEEE. CDR3 DNA sequence: TGTGCCAGCAGCTGGGGAGGCGGCTACGAGCAGTACTTC. Protein product: CASSWGGGYEQYF.

CDR3 protein: CASSLSDIFNTGELFF. Written as DNA, the CDR3 is TGTGCCAGCAGTTTATCTGACATTTTTAACACCGGGGAGCTGTTTTTT. This chain links TRBV27 with TRBJ2-2, with D hard to call. Germline-derived CDR1 and CDR2 are MNHEY and SMNVEV (reference sequence). The ends were cut back, 0 bases at V and 2 bases at J, with 10 bases in the middle. The CDR3 consists of 16 residues.

V usage is TRBV27 and J usage is TRBJ2-1, with D perhaps TRBD1 (5 bases). Germline CDR1 is MNHEY and CDR2 is SMNVEV (reference sequence). V was pared by 8 bases and J by 0 bases, with 20 bases between. This CDR3 contains 17 residues. CDR3 coding DNA: TGTGCCAGCCGTTCATTTTTGACAGACAGCTCCTACAATGAGCAGTTCTTC. It specifies CASRSFLTDSSYNEQFF.

The chain has TRBV30 and TRBJ1-2; D remains unclear. Germline loops: CDR1 GTSNPN, CDR2 SVGIG (reference sequence). The germline V and J ends were trimmed by 4 bases and 2 bases, with 8 bases remaining between them. CDR3 size: 12 residues. The CDR3 DNA reads TGTGCCTGGAATACGGGAAACTATGGCTACACCTTC. Protein sequence: CAWNTGNYGYTF. Full variable domain (rest looked up from reference TRBV30 and TRBJ1-2): SQTIHQWPATLVQPVGSPLSLECTVEGTSNPNLYWYRQAAGRGLQLLFYSVGIGQISSEVPQNLSASRPQDRQFILSSKKLLLSDSGFYLCAWNTGNYGYTFGSGTRLTVV.